A single sample gave rise to the 13 T cell receptor beta chains below, sequenced in a study of shared clonotypes between healthy human individuals. The repertoire was sequenced with immunoSEQ multiplex PCR; TCRdb's copy has only in-frame clones and lacks some. The top ten clones hold about 1.4% of a sample with roughly 1,100,000 clones, around 76% of them seen once. The specimen sequenced was memory CD4+ T cells sorted from blood. Subset of the sample: CD45RA-negative fraction. Source of these receptors: a man younger than 35 in good health.

The chain couples TRBV7-8 to TRBJ1-5; no reliable D call. The CDR3 spans 13 residues. V gave up 5 bases and J gave up 4 bases, with 9 bases separating them. Germline V lookup: CDR1 SGHVS, CDR2 FQNEAQ. The CDR3, as DNA: TGTGCCAGCAGCAGTGGGGTAAATCAGCCCCAGCATTTT. It is translated as CASSSGVNQPQHF.

The chain combines TRBV5-5 with TRBJ2-7; 7 nucleotides align to TRBD2. The germline V gene has CDR1 SGHKS and CDR2 YYEKEE (reference sequence). With V trimmed by 5 bases and J by 2 bases, 10 bases remained unmatched. The CDR3 runs 15 residues. The CDR3 loop reads CASRTTSEITYEQYF. The CDR3 DNA reads as TGTGCCAGCAGGACCACTAGCGAGATAACCTACGAGCAGTACTTC.

This chain connects TRBV7-8 to TRBJ1-6, with 8 bases matching TRBD1. CDR1 SGHVS and CDR2 FQNEAQ come from the germline V gene. Unmatched junction bases numbered 4, after V lost 6 bases and J lost 6 bases. This CDR3 contains 14 residues. The CDR3 spells CASRPDRVNSPLHF. CDR3 DNA sequence: TGTGCCAGCAGGCCGGACAGGGTTAATTCACCCCTCCACTTT.

The gene calls are TRBV18 and TRBJ2-7, with D unclear. Trimming cost V 0 bases and J 0 bases, with 12 bases left between them. Looked up from germline, CDR1 is KGHSH and CDR2 is LQKENI. This CDR3 comprises 16 residues. The CDR3, as DNA: TGTGCCAGCTCACCACCAGGGCGAGTATCCTCCTACGAGCAGTACTTC. Protein product: CASSPPGRVSSYEQYF.

The chain is built from TRBV5-6 and TRBJ1-1, with a weak D call TRBD1 (6 bases). CDR1 is SGHDT, CDR2 YYEEEE, per germline. The CDR3 length is 12 residues. The V and J ends lost 6 bases and 8 bases respectively, with 14 bases between them. This chain's CDR3 is CASTWGAREAFF. CDR3 DNA: TGTGCCAGCACCTGGGGGGCCCGCGAAGCTTTCTTT. The full variable domain, with the rest looked up from reference TRBV5-6 and TRBJ1-1, is DAGVTQSPTHLIKTRGQQVTLRCSPKSGHDTVSWYQQALGQGPQFIFQYYEEEERQRGNFPDRFSGHQFPNYSSELNVNALLLGDSALYLCASTWGAREAFFGQGTRLTVV.

The rearrangement links TRBV28 to TRBJ2-6, with no clear D. V was pared by 2 bases and J by 10 bases, with 3 bases between. The CDR3 consists of 11 residues. Germline-derived CDR1 and CDR2 are MDHEN and SYDVKM. CDR3 sequence (DNA): TGTGCCAGCAGTTTAGGGAACGTCCTGACTTTC. Its protein product is CASSLGNVLTF.

This chain links TRBV19 with TRBJ1-6; 7 nucleotides match TRBD1. The V gene's germline CDR1 is LNHDA and CDR2 SQIVND (reference sequence). The CDR3 runs to 14 residues. Unmatched junction bases numbered 6, after V lost 4 bases and J lost 9 bases. CDR3 in amino acids: CASSNTGVISPLHF. Here the CDR3 DNA reads TGTGCCAGTAGTAACACAGGGGTGATTTCACCCCTCCACTTT. The variable domain in full, completed from reference TRBV19 and TRBJ1-6, reads DGGITQSPKYLFRKEGQNVTLSCEQNLNHDAMYWYRQDPGQGLRLIYYSQIVNDFQKGDIAEGYSVSREKKESFPLTVTSAQKNPTAFYLCASSNTGVISPLHFGNGTRLTVT.

The chain carries TRBV2 and TRBJ2-2; D gene ambiguous. This CDR3 is built from 15 residues. The ends were cut back, 5 bases at V and 5 bases at J, with 15 bases in the middle. CDR1 and CDR2 from the germline V gene are SNHLY and FYNNEI. The CDR3: CASSFRRALTGELFF. In DNA form, the CDR3 reads TGTGCCAGCAGTTTTCGTAGGGCCCTAACCGGGGAGCTGTTTTTT.

The J gene is TRBJ2-5, the V gene TRBV6-5; 8 nucleotides align to TRBD1. Germline loops: CDR1 MNHEY, CDR2 SVGAGI. The V and J ends lost 6 bases and 7 bases, in that order; junction bases with no gene match: 7. The CDR3 is made up of 13 amino acids. The CDR3 protein is CASSPDRDGTQYF. CDR3 bases: TGTGCCAGCAGCCCGGACAGGGATGGGACCCAGTACTTC.

This clone was recorded only once. The V gene is TRBV4-1, the J gene TRBJ2-2, with 12 positions matching TRBD2. Germline CDR1 is MGHRA and CDR2 is YSYEKL. Trimming at V came to 4 bases and at J to 7 bases, leaving 7 bases not matched to a gene. The CDR3 is made up of 16 amino acids. CDR3 in amino acids: CASSLSSGGANGELFF. The CDR3 bases are TGCGCCAGCAGCCTGTCTAGCGGGGGGGCCAACGGGGAGCTGTTTTTT.

This clone is a singleton in its sample. A much larger clone is a single base away; this may be a read error. The chain employs TRBV10-3 and TRBJ1-1, with D hard to call. Germline CDR1 and CDR2: ENHRY and SYGVKD. CDR3 length equals 11 residues. The V end lost 10 bases, the J end lost 1 base, and 7 bases lay between the germline ends. The CDR3 is CATEGNTEAFF. The CDR3 DNA reads TGTGCCACCGAAGGGAACACTGAAGCTTTCTTT.

V is TRBV7-9 and J is TRBJ2-2, with a weak D call TRBD2 (6 bases). The CDR3 is made up of 15 amino acids. Deletions cut 5 bases from V and 4 bases from J, with 14 bases between. CDR1 SEHNR and CDR2 FQNEAQ come from the germline V gene (reference sequence). For the CDR3, the DNA is TGTGCCAGCAGCATCCGGGGACTTCTCACCGGGGAGCTGTTTTTT. It specifies CASSIRGLLTGELFF.

The chain combines TRBV18 with TRBJ2-7; D is perhaps TRBD1 (6 bases). CDR3 size: 15 residues. V lost 3 bases and J 2 bases, leaving 14 bases between the germline ends. Germline V gene lookup returns CDR1 KGHSH and CDR2 LQKENI. The DNA of the CDR3 is TGTGCCAGCTCACCTAGCGTCGGACAGCCCTACGAGCAGTACTTC. This codes for CASSPSVGQPYEQYF.